This T cell receptor beta chain was sequenced for a study of T cell clonality in common variable immunodeficiency (dated by TCRdb to the mid-2010s). For sequencing input, CVID and control samples contributed equivalent amounts of genomic DNA. For every sample, a 60 bp segment covering the rearranged TCRbeta CDR3 region was amplified and then sequenced. The immunoSEQ assay, a bias-corrected multiplex PCR combined with high-throughput sequencing, was used to amplify TCRbeta. Under the source paper's analysis protocol: Every unique nucleotide sequence counted as a clone and was annotated with V, D and J genes, copy number and frequency. Sequences were labeled productive if in frame, and non-productive if out of frame or containing stop codons. As previously described, Shannon's entropy was used to calculate clonality. The predicted amino acid sequences of productive clones were used to derive mean CDR3 Kyte-Doolittle hydropathy. Using the R hclust function, scaled V gene usage was clustered hierarchically with Manhattan distance and complete linkage. Clone sharing by CDR3 amino acid sequence was assessed by resampling 12 repertoires per group over 100 rounds. The repertoires were searched for 60 to 75 published EBV-specific TCRbeta sequences and nearly 250 published CMV-specific TCRbeta sequences. A couple of CVID samples yielding fewer than 10,000 sequences were excluded from analysis, leaving over 35 CVID repertoires. The table comes from immuneACCESS by way of TCRdb, which keeps in-frame sequences with V and J called. Part of the clones is missing from these tables; in studies checked, under half for an unresolved V gene and the rest for unknown reasons. From that table come the V and J calls and clone size; the DNA was used to work out D and trimming. The sample has about 40,000 clones on record, with no singletons. The top ten constitute under 4.5% of the sample.

In this sample, this clone turned up many times. No antigen is known for it. The CDR3 extends 3 residues past the end of the read, so its final part is completed from the germline J gene. The sample has other DNA sequences that encode this CDR3 too. Including cysteine and phenylalanine, the CDR3 has 14 amino acids. Part of the CDR3 DNA is given, 33 bases translated from base 1. The germline V gene encodes CDR1 SGHRS and CDR2 YFSETQ. V is reduced by 3 bases and J by 0 bases, leaving a spacing of 9 bases between them. The research as a whole found: Differences among patients in the CVID cohort limited the correlations between repertoire features and clinical complications. TCRbeta clonality was higher in CVID subjects than in healthy controls (t-test p = 0.018), and the increase was most characteristic of about a third of subjects. It was noted by the authors that sequencing of the repertoires of T cell subpopulations would be needed to clarify the cause of the increased clonality in CVID. Fewer deletions and N-nucleotide insertions were reportedly observed in CVID TCRbeta sequences, and highly modified clones with 13 or more V deletions were reportedly absent from CVID TCRbeta sequences. Despite equal DNA input, controls averaged approximately 88,000 unique sequences per sample versus about 31,547 in CVID samples. Healthy controls shared more TCRbeta clones with each other than CVID subjects shared among themselves (p < 0.0001).

Predominantly Caucasian heritage was noted among both the CVID patients and the healthy controls. Heparinized peripheral whole blood samples of about 5 to 8.5 ml were collected from each donor. Genomic DNA from adults with common variable immune deficiency (CVID) and from healthy adult controls was used to sequence TCRbeta CDR3 repertoires. The control group was made up of roughly 22 healthy adult volunteers (roughly ten male and approximately twelve female) whose ages ranged from roughly 20 to 75 years, with a mean age of approximately 31. Diluted blood was density-centrifuged over Hypaque 1077 or Ficoll-Paque to isolate peripheral blood mononuclear cells. Genomic DNA was extracted from unsorted mononuclear cells by Qiagen column purification or by a centrifugation-based method.

The chain couples TRBV5-1 to TRBJ1-2; a confident D gene designation cannot be given. Source material: peripheral blood mononuclear cells. This receptor was identified in a person aged 18-70 years in good health. The CDR3 reads CASSSPAANYGYTF. The CDR3 bases that were read are TGCGCCAGCAGCTCCCCGGCGGCTAACTATGGC. The entire variable domain, with the stretches around the CDR3 drawn from the reference TRBV5-1 and TRBJ1-2 proteins, is KAGVTQTPRYLIKTRGQQVTLSCSPISGHRSVSWYQQTPGQGLQFLFEYFSETQRNKGNFPGRFSGRQFSNSRSEMNVSTLELGDSALYLCASSSPAANYGYTFGSGTRLTVV.